This TCR beta chain comes out of a study of memory CD4+ T cells and cytomegalovirus serostatus. Study-wide context: Healthy Belgian adult donors included about nine CMV-positive and some 24 CMV-negative people.

Germline lookup yields CDR1 MNHNS and CDR2 SASEGT. V dropped 3 bases and J dropped 8; count of bases not matched to a gene: 8. The CDR3 has 15 residues. Findings of the study overall: CD4+ memory repertoires contained about 40% of the 164 reported CMV TCRbeta sequences. The CMV-associated TCR signature appears largely within the CD4+ memory repertoire.

Single viable CD3+CD4+CD8-CD45RO+ cells were sorted as the memory CD4+ T cells. Regarding this clone: The antigen is not known.

Sequencing used immunoSEQ multiplex PCR; TCRdb keeps in-frame clones, though not all of them. This sample has 50,000 or so clones, with around 85% found just once. This TCR derives from an adult in good health and CMV-seronegative. The chain recombines TRBV6-1 with TRBJ2-1, with 9 bases matching TRBD2. Input material: memory CD4+ T cells from blood. The CDR3, as DNA: TGTGCCAGCAGTGATAGCGGGAGTCCAAGGGATGAGCAGTTCTTC. Translation: CASSDSGSPRDEQFF.